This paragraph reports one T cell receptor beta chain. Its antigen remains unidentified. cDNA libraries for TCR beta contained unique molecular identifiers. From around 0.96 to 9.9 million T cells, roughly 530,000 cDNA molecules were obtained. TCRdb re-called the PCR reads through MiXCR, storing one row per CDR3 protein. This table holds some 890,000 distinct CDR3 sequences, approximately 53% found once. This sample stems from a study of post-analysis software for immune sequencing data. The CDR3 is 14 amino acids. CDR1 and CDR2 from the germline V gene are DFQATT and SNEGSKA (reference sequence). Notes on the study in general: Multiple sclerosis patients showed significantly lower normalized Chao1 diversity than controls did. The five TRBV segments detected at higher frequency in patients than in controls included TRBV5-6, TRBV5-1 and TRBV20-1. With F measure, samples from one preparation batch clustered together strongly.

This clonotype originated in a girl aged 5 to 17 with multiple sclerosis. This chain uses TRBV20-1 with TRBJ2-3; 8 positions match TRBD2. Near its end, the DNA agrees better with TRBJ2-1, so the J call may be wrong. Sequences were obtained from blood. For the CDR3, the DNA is TGCAGTGCTAGCGCGGGAGGTCCCACAGATACGCAGTTCTTC. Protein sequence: CSASAGGPTDTQFF.